Shown below are 5 T cell receptor beta chains from a single sample sequenced in a study of STAT3 mutations in large granular lymphocyte leukemia. Study-level points and caveats: At least one immunodominant TCR beta clonotype appeared in every T-cell large granular lymphocyte leukemia patient.

Assay used: immunoSEQ multiplex PCR; TCRdb lists only in-frame clones, some missing. The repertoire holds 30,000 to 40,000 clones, with approximately 83% as singletons. Their antigens remain unidentified. Sequenced sample: peripheral blood mononuclear cells. The receptors here all came from a man aged 60 to 75 with T-cell large granular lymphocyte leukemia. Some clones in this sample may be carry-over from other donors' samples.

This chain links TRBV5-1 with TRBJ2-3; D not certain. Trimming cost V 5 bases and J 0 bases, with 10 bases left between them. Germline V gene data show CDR1 as SGHRS and CDR2 as YFSETQ. This CDR3 comprises 14 residues. Here the CDR3 DNA reads TGCGCCAGCAGGTCCCGAAGTAGCACAGATACGCAGTATTTT. This sequence encodes CASRSRSSTDTQYF.

The chain couples TRBV7-2 to TRBJ2-5, with TRBD2 identical over 9 bases. From germline, CDR1 is SGHTA and CDR2 FQGNSA. This CDR3 is built from 16 residues. V lost 1 base to trimming and J lost 4 bases; unmatched junction nucleotides: 7. CDR3 in DNA: TGTGCCAGCAGCTTAGATGGAGGAGCGGGAGGAGAGACCCAGTACTTC. Translation: CASSLDGGAGGETQYF.

This rearrangement joins TRBV11-2 to TRBJ2-7, with D tentatively TRBD1 (6 bases). The CDR3 is 14 residues long. Germline V gene lookup returns CDR1 SGHAT and CDR2 FQNNGV. Trimming shortened V by 3 bases and J by 0 bases, and 9 bases separated the two germline ends. The CDR3, as DNA: TGTGCCAGCAGCTTGGGACATACCTCCTACGAGCAGTACTTC. The encoded protein is CASSLGHTSYEQYF.

The rearrangement uses TRBV7-2 and TRBJ2-7; D possibly corresponds to TRBD2 (6 bases). V dropped 5 bases and J dropped 2 bases, with 13 bases sitting between them. The germline CDR1 and CDR2 sequences are SGHTA and FQGNSA. This CDR3 comprises 14 residues. CDR3 sequence (DNA): TGTGCCAGCAGCCCTCGACTAGACACCTACGAGCAGTACTTC. This translates into CASSPRLDTYEQYF.

This chain links TRBV4-2 with TRBJ2-1; a weak D match, TRBD2 (5 bases). Deletions cut 7 bases from V and 1 base from J, with 14 bases between. The germline gives CDR1 LGHNA, CDR2 YNFKEQ. This CDR3 is 15 amino acids long. The CDR3 here is CASTSDWSSYNEQFF. The CDR3 region has the DNA TGTGCCAGCACCTCGGACTGGTCTTCCTACAATGAGCAGTTCTTC.